This TCR beta chain was captured by sequencing in a study of shared clonotypes between healthy human individuals. Whole-study results and caveats: Clonotype sharing across donors was expected to vary with sequencing depth. Sampling was confined to blood; repertoires within tissues likely differ. Clonotypes shared by all four sorted-subset donors had higher generation probabilities than non-shared clonotypes.

The authors split each subset's genomic DNA evenly across several immunoSEQ plates. Some clones are missing from TCRdb's copy, which holds only in-frame ones; the method was immunoSEQ multiplex PCR. The profile shows roughly 2.5 million clones, roughly nine tenths of them singletons. Trimming took 3 bases from V and 7 from J; bases not matched to a gene: 7. CDR3 length: 14 amino acids. The germline CDR1 and CDR2 sequences are MDHEN and SYDVKM. As to this clone: The antigen is unknown.

The chain links TRBV28 to TRBJ2-7; 9 bases fit TRBD1. This sequence was found in a man aged 18-30 years in good health. The material sequenced was naive CD4+ T cells sorted from blood. Subset denoted: CD45RA+ positively selected. Written as DNA, the CDR3 is TGTGCCAGCAGTTTTGTACAGGGGGCCTTGGAGCAGTACTTC. This codes for CASSFVQGALEQYF.